What follows describes a single T cell receptor beta chain. CDR1 and CDR2 (germline): SGHTA, FQGNSA. The length of the CDR3 is 17 residues. V gave up 4 bases and J gave up 5 bases, with 23 bases separating them. Libraries were prepared by immunoSEQ multiplex PCR; TCRdb keeps only in-frame clonotypes and omits some of them. The sample consists of just over 300,000 clones, over 75% of them appearing once. This sample is drawn from a study of blood T cell repertoires in COVID-19. On the study more broadly: Both acute and convalescent COVID-19 samples were obtained from the United States, Italy and Spain.

V usage is TRBV7-2 and J usage is TRBJ2-5; D is perhaps TRBD2 (6 bases). Sequencing was carried out using PBMCs or T cells enriched from blood (not recorded which). This sequence was found in a man aged 30 to 39 who had recovered from COVID-19. In nucleotides, the CDR3 is TGTGCCAGCAGCTCTGGTCTGGGGCTAGCGCAGGCGGAGACCCAGTACTTC. Residues: CASSSGLGLAQAETQYF.